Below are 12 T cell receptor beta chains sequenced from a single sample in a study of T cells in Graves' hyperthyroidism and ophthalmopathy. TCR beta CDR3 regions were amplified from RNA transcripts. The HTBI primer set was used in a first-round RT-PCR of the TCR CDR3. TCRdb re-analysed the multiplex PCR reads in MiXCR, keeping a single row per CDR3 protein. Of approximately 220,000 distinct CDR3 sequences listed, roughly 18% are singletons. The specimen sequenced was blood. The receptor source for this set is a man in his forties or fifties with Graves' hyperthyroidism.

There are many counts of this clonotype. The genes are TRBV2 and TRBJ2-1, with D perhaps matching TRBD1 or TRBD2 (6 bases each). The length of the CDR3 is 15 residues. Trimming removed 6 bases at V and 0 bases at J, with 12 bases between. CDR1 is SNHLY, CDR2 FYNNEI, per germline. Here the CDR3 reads CASRRDTSSYNEQFF. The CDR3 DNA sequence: TGTGCCAGCAGGCGGGACACCAGCTCCTACAATGAGCAGTTCTTC.

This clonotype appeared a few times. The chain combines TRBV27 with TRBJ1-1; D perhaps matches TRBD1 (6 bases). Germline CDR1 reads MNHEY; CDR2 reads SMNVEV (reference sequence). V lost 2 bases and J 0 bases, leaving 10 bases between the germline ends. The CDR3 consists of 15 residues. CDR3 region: CASSLGGLMNTEAFF. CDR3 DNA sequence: TGTGCCAGCAGTTTAGGGGGGCTCATGAACACTGAAGCTTTCTTT.

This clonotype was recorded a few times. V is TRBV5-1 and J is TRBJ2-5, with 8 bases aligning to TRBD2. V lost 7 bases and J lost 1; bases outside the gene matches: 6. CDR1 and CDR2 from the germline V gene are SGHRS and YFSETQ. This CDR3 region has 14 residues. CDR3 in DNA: TGCGCCAGCGATGTAAGCGGGGGCCAAGAGACCCAGTACTTC. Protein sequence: CASDVSGGQETQYF.

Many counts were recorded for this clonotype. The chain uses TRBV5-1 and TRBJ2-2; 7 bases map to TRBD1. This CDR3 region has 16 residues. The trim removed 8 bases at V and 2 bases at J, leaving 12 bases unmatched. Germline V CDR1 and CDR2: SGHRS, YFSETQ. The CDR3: CASSSEGTANTGELFF. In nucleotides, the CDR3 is TGCGCCAGTTCCAGTGAGGGGACAGCTAACACCGGGGAGCTGTTTTTT.

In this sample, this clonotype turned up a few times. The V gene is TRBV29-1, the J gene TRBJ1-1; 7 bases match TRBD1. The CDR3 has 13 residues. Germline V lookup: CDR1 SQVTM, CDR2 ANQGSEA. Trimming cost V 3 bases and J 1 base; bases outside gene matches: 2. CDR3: CSVDTGENTEAFF. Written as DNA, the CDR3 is TGCAGCGTTGACACAGGGGAGAACACTGAAGCTTTCTTT.

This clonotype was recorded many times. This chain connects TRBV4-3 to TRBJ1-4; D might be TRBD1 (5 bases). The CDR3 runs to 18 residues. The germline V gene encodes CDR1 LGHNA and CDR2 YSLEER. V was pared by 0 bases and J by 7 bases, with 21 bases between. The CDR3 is CASSQEFYGGTVAEKLFF. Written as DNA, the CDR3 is TGCGCCAGCAGCCAAGAATTTTATGGGGGTACGGTTGCTGAAAAACTGTTTTTT.

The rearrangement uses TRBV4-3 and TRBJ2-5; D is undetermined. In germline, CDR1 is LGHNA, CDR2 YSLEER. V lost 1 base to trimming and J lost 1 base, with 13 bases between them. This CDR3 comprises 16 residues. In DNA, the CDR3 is TGCGCCAGCAGCCAAGTGTTCTGGGCCCCCCAAGAGACCCAGTACTTC. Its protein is CASSQVFWAPQETQYF.

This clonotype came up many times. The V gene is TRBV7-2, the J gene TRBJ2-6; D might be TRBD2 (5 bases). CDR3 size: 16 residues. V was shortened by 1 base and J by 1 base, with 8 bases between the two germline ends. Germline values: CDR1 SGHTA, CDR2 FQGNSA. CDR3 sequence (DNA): TGTGCCAGCAGCTTAGTTCGGACTTCTGGGGCCAACGTCCTGACTTTC. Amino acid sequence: CASSLVRTSGANVLTF.

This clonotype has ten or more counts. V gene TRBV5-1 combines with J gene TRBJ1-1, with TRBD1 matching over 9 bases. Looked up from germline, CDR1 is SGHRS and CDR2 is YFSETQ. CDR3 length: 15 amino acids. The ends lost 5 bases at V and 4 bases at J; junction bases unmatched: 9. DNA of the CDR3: TGCGCCAGCAGTTTCCGGGACAGGGTAGCCACTGAAGCTTTCTTT. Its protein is CASSFRDRVATEAFF.

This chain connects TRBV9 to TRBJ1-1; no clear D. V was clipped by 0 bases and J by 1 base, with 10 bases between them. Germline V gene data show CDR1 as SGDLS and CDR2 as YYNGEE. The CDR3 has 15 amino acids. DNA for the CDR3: TGTGCCAGCAGCGTAGGGAGCGAACCGAACACTGAAGCTTTCTTT. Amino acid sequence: CASSVGSEPNTEAFF.

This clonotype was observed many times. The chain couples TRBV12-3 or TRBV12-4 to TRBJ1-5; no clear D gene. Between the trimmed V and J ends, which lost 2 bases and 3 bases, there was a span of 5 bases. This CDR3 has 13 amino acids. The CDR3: CASSLTTNQPQHF. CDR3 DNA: TGTGCCAGCAGTTTAACCACCAATCAGCCCCAGCATTTT.

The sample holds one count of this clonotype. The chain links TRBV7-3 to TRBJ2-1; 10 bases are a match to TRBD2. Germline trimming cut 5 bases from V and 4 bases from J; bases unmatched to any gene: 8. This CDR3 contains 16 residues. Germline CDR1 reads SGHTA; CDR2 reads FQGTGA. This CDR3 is CASSPSHSGGYNEQFF. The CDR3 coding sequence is TGTGCCAGCAGCCCAAGTCATAGCGGGGGGTACAATGAGCAGTTCTTC.